Presented here are 21 T cell receptor beta chains from one specimen sequenced in a study of response to subunit inactivated influenza vaccine. TCRdb ran MiXCR on the RT-PCR reads and lists one entry per CDR3 protein. The sample includes approximately 520,000 distinct CDR3 sequences, about 17% seen only once; the top ten take approximately 3%. Sample: CD4+ T cells sorted from PBMCs, taken less than 30 months after vaccination. The source is a man aged 45-69 years who received an inactivated influenza vaccine.

Of note for this clonotype: One end of the junction varies from germline; a read error may be responsible. The gene calls are TRBV4-3 and TRBJ2-2; 7 nucleotides agree with TRBD2. This CDR3 contains 18 residues. CDR1 is LGHNA, CDR2 YSLEER, per germline. As DNA, the CDR3 is TGCGCCAGCAGCCAAGCTCTCCCCCGGGAGGCGAATACCGGGGAGCTGTTTTTT. Encoded protein: CASSQALPREANTGELFF.

V gene TRBV9 combines with J gene TRBJ2-7; D unresolved. CDR3 length equals 14 residues. V lost 4 bases and J lost 3, with 14 bases in between. Germline values: CDR1 SGDLS, CDR2 YYNGEE. The CDR3 loop reads CASSLGGEGYEQYF. DNA for the CDR3: TGTGCCAGCAGCTTAGGTGGAGAAGGCTACGAGCAGTACTTC.

This clonotype was seen a few times. The chain joins TRBV9 to TRBJ2-7; no clear D gene. V was trimmed by 1 base and J by 6 bases, leaving 14 bases between them. Per the germline V gene, CDR1 is SGDLS and CDR2 is YYNGEE. The CDR3 is 14 amino acids. CDR3 residues: CASSVRQEDSEQYF. DNA of the CDR3: TGTGCCAGCAGCGTAAGGCAGGAAGATAGCGAGCAGTACTTC.

This chain joins TRBV9 and TRBJ2-2; D gene uncertain. Deletions cut 3 bases from V and 3 bases from J, with 9 bases between. The V gene's germline CDR1 is SGDLS and CDR2 YYNGEE. The CDR3 runs 14 residues. The CDR3 DNA is TGTGCCAGCAGCGCATCGTGGGACACCGGGGAGCTGTTTTTT. This codes for CASSASWDTGELFF. Filled out from reference TRBV9 and TRBJ2-2, the complete variable domain reads DSGVTQTPKHLITATGQRVTLRCSPRSGDLSVYWYQQSLDQGLQFLIQYYNGEERAKGNILERFSAQQFPDLHSELNLSSLELGDSALYFCASSASWDTGELFFGEGSRLTVL.

This clonotype has just a few counts. The V call is TRBV10-3, the J call TRBJ2-1, with D perhaps TRBD2 (6 bases). The CDR3 length is 14 residues. From germline, CDR1 is ENHRY and CDR2 SYGVKD. V dropped 3 bases and J dropped 7 bases, with 13 bases sitting between them. The CDR3 protein is CAISDRGIGNEQFF. CDR3 DNA: TGTGCCATCAGTGACCGCGGGATAGGTAATGAGCAGTTCTTC.

This clonotype appeared many times. The CDR3 region is CASSQAPLAATRDTQYF. CDR3 bases: TGCGCCAGCAGCCAAGCGCCACTAGCAGCAACACGAGATACGCAGTATTTT. This chain joins TRBV5-1 and TRBJ2-3; tentative D call: TRBD2 (6 bases). The length of the CDR3 is 17 residues. Germline-derived CDR1 and CDR2 are SGHRS and YFSETQ. Trimming took off 4 bases at V and 5 bases at J, with 23 bases between the two ends.

The genes are TRBV28 and TRBJ1-2; D is unclear. Trimming shortened V by 6 bases and J by 2 bases, and 10 bases separated the two germline ends. From germline, CDR1 is MDHEN and CDR2 SYDVKM. This CDR3 comprises 13 residues. CDR3 coding DNA: TGTGCCAGCAGATTGGCGGGGAACTATGGCTACACCTTC. Its translation: CASRLAGNYGYTF.

The genes are TRBV4-3 and TRBJ2-2, with 13 positions matching TRBD2. This CDR3 spans 17 amino acids. V dropped 4 bases and J dropped 0; count of bases not matched to a gene: 2. Germline CDR1 is LGHNA and CDR2 is YSLEER. CDR3 in DNA: TGCGCCAGCAGCCGCGGGACTAGCGGGACGAACACCGGGGAGCTGTTTTTT. This gives the protein CASSRGTSGTNTGELFF.

This clonotype turned up a few times. The V call is TRBV5-1, the J call TRBJ2-5, with 8 nucleotides matching TRBD1. The trim removed 4 bases at V and 5 bases at J, leaving 7 bases unmatched. Germline CDR1 reads SGHRS; CDR2 reads YFSETQ. The CDR3 consists of 14 residues. The CDR3 is CASSGQGYAETQYF. DNA for the CDR3: TGCGCCAGCAGCGGACAGGGTTACGCTGAGACCCAGTACTTC. Combining the CDR3 with reference TRBV5-1 and TRBJ2-5 gives the whole variable domain KAGVTQTPRYLIKTRGQQVTLSCSPISGHRSVSWYQQTPGQGLQFLFEYFSETQRNKGNFPGRFSGRQFSNSRSEMNVSTLELGDSALYLCASSGQGYAETQYFGPGTRLLVL.

This clonotype was counted ten times or more. The chain combines TRBV14 with TRBJ2-3; weak D call: TRBD2 (5 bases). Trimming pared 4 bases from V and 0 bases from J, leaving 11 bases between. Germline CDR1 SGHDN, CDR2 FVKESK. CDR3 length equals 15 residues. Here the CDR3 DNA reads TGTGCCAGCAGCCCTGGACTGTTTAGCACAGATACGCAGTATTTT. It encodes CASSPGLFSTDTQYF.

This clonotype showed up many times. The rearrangement joins TRBV7-2 to TRBJ2-2; D call uncertain. Germline V gene data show CDR1 as SGHTA and CDR2 as FQGNSA. The V end lost 5 bases, the J end lost 6 bases, and 13 bases lay between the germline ends. CDR3 length: 14 amino acids. The CDR3 protein is CASSSTRVAGELFF. In DNA form, the CDR3 reads TGTGCCAGCAGCAGCACCCGGGTGGCCGGGGAGCTGTTTTTT. The entire variable domain, with the rest obtained from reference TRBV7-2 and TRBJ2-2, is as follows: GAGVSQSPSNKVTEKGKDVELRCDPISGHTALYWYRQSLGQGLEFLIYFQGNSAPDKSGLPSDRFSAERTGGSVSTLTIQRTQQEDSAVYLCASSSTRVAGELFFGEGSRLTVL.

This clonotype was counted ten times or more. The chain employs TRBV4-2 and TRBJ1-1; TRBD1 matches 11 bases. The CDR3 sequence is 16 residues long. After removal of 4 bases from V and 6 bases from J, the junction contained 10 bases not matched to a gene. CDR1 and CDR2 (germline): LGHNA, YNFKEQ. CDR3 amino acids: CASSPSSGQGVAEAFF. CDR3 sequence (DNA): TGTGCCAGCAGCCCCTCCTCGGGACAGGGGGTCGCTGAAGCTTTCTTT.

This clonotype was seen a few times. The chain joins TRBV28 to TRBJ2-5; tentatively, D is TRBD1 (6 bases). V lost 5 bases, J lost 3 bases, and 16 bases lay in between. Germline V gene data show CDR1 as MDHEN and CDR2 as SYDVKM. CDR3 length equals 15 residues. The CDR3 DNA is TGTGCCAGCAGTCCACCCGGGACAAAAAAAGAGACCCAGTACTTC. It encodes CASSPPGTKKETQYF.

The chain uses TRBV6-1 and TRBJ2-3; a possible D gene is TRBD1 (6 bases). The CDR3 sequence is 17 residues long. CDR1 is MNHNS and CDR2 is SASEGT in the germline V gene. The V end lost 1 base, the J end lost 4 bases, and 18 bases lay between the germline ends. The CDR3 loop reads CASSEVSYRAVADTQYF. Here the CDR3 DNA reads TGTGCCAGCAGTGAAGTCAGTTACAGGGCCGTAGCAGATACGCAGTATTTT.

The V gene is TRBV4-1, the J gene TRBJ2-1, with a weak D call TRBD2 (6 bases). Trimming removed 1 base from V and 6 bases from J, with 16 bases in between. The CDR3 sequence is 16 residues long. CDR1 and CDR2 from the germline V gene are MGHRA and YSYEKL. For the CDR3, the DNA is TGCGCCAGCAGCCAAGTATATGGCGGGGTTGGCAATGAGCAGTTCTTC. Residues: CASSQVYGGVGNEQFF.

This sequence joins TRBV4-3 and TRBJ1-6; D is undetermined. Germline loops: CDR1 LGHNA, CDR2 YSLEER. Trimming cost V 1 base and J 8 bases, with 12 bases left between them. The CDR3 runs 15 residues. The CDR3 sequence: CASSQGRTVHSPLHF. In DNA form, the CDR3 reads TGCGCCAGCAGCCAAGGACGGACTGTCCATTCACCCCTCCACTTT.

This clonotype was counted only a few times. One end of the junction fails to match germline, which may point to a read error. The chain has TRBV5-1 and TRBJ1-2, with a possible D match to TRBD1 (5 bases). Germline V CDR1 and CDR2: SGHRS, YFSETQ. This CDR3 comprises 13 residues. CDR3 DNA sequence: TGCGCCAGCGGCTTGGGGGCTAACTATGGCTACACCTTC. This sequence encodes CASGLGANYGYTF.

This chain connects TRBV15 to TRBJ1-6, with D unresolved. The germline V gene has CDR1 LNHNV and CDR2 YYDKDF (reference sequence). CDR3 size: 12 residues. The V end lost 1 base, the J end lost 7 bases, and 2 bases lay between the germline ends. The CDR3 spells CATSRANSPLHF. In DNA form, the CDR3 reads TGTGCCACCAGCAGAGCGAATTCACCCCTCCACTTT. Full variable domain (rest looked up from reference TRBV15 and TRBJ1-6): DAMVIQNPRYQVTQFGKPVTLSCSQTLNHNVMYWYQQKSSQAPKLLFHYYDKDFNNEADTPDNFQSRRPNTSFCFLDIRSPGLGDTAMYLCATSRANSPLHFGNGTRLTVT.

This chain uses TRBV9 with TRBJ1-5, with 9 bases identical to TRBD1. V was clipped by 3 bases and J by 7 bases; unmatched bases: 8. The CDR3 length is 15 residues. Germline lookup yields CDR1 SGDLS and CDR2 YYNGEE. The CDR3 is CASSAGTGIGQPQHF. The CDR3 DNA sequence: TGTGCCAGCAGCGCCGGGACAGGGATAGGACAGCCCCAGCATTTT.

This clonotype occurred a few times. The chain recombines TRBV11-2 with TRBJ2-3, with 16 bases that match TRBD2. Trimming took 4 bases from V and 3 from J; bases not matched to a gene: 7. The CDR3 length is 18 residues. The V gene's germline CDR1 is SGHAT and CDR2 FQNNGV. The CDR3 loop is CASSSKGTSGRETDTQYF. For the CDR3, the DNA is TGTGCCAGCAGCTCCAAGGGGACTAGCGGGAGGGAAACAGATACGCAGTATTTT.

This clonotype occurred a few times. The V call is TRBV29-1, the J call TRBJ2-3; TRBD2 might be the D (6 bases). CDR3 length: 14 amino acids. The V gene lost 4 bases and the J gene lost 10 bases, with 21 bases spanning the gap. From germline, CDR1 is SQVTM and CDR2 ANQGSEA. CDR3 region: CSVVSGTTSSSQYF. The CDR3 nucleotides are TGCAGCGTTGTATCCGGAACGACTAGTTCTTCGCAGTATTTT.